Each of the 4 T cell receptor beta chains below was sequenced from the same sample in a study of vaccination and CD4 T cells after COVID-19. The time point: late sampling 161 to 241 days after vaccination in a few convalescent patients. The treatment here: approximately nine-day PBMC culture with coronavirus spike peptide pools or control peptides (ViraFEST assay). Their target antigens are unknown. The Oncomine TCR Beta short-read assay sequenced DNA from cultured CD4+ T cells. TCRdb ran MiXCR on the PCR reads and lists one entry per CDR3 protein. The sample yields about 20,000 distinct CDR3 sequences, 30% to 45% seen once. Material: CD4+ T cells from blood, cultured in vitro, obtained about 7 months after SARS-CoV-2 vaccination. Source of these receptors: a human donor who had recovered from COVID-19.

The chain links TRBV2 to TRBJ2-5, with D unresolved. The CDR3 spans 14 residues. Germline CDR1 reads SNHLY; CDR2 reads FYNNEI. The V gene lost 7 bases and the J gene lost 4 bases, with 16 bases spanning the gap. CDR3 DNA: TGTGCCAGCAACGACGGCGGAAGGGTAGAGACCCAGTACTTC. This translates into CASNDGGRVETQYF.

The chain has TRBV20-1 and TRBJ2-1; D remains unclear. V dropped 1 base and J dropped 0 bases, with 13 bases sitting between them. CDR1 DFQATT and CDR2 SNEGSKA come from the germline V gene (reference sequence). CDR3 length equals 16 residues. The CDR3 DNA sequence: TGCAGTGCTAGAGTTGATGAACACCGCTCCTACAATGAGCAGTTCTTC. It specifies CSARVDEHRSYNEQFF.

The V call is TRBV7-2, the J call TRBJ1-2, with D tentatively TRBD1 (6 bases). The V end was cut by 1 base, the J end by 4 bases, with 13 bases between. Germline values: CDR1 SGHTA, CDR2 FQGNSA. The CDR3 spans 15 residues. CDR3 sequence (DNA): TGTGCCAGCAGCTTAGATGGGGGCGGAATCTATGGCTACACCTTC. Amino acid sequence: CASSLDGGGIYGYTF.

The chain links TRBV14 to TRBJ1-1; 8 bases align to TRBD1. The germline CDR1 and CDR2 sequences are SGHDN and FVKESK. The CDR3 has 16 amino acids. The V segment lost 4 bases and the J segment 2 bases; nucleotides outside the gene matches: 9. CDR3 residues: CASSLGTGRANTEAFF. In DNA form, the CDR3 reads TGTGCCAGCAGCCTGGGGACAGGCCGAGCTAACACTGAAGCTTTCTTT.